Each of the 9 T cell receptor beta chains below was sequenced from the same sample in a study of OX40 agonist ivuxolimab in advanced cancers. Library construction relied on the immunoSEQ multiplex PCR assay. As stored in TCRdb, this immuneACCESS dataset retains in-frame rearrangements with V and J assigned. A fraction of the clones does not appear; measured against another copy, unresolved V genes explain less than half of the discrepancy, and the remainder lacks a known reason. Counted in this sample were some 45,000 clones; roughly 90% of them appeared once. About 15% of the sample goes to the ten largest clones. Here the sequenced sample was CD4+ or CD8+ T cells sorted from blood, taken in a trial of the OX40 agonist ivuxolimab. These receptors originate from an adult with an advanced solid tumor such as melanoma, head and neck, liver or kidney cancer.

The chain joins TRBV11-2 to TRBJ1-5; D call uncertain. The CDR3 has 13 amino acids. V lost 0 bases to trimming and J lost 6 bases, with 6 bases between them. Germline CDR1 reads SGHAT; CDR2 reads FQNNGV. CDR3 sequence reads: CASSLESAQPQHF. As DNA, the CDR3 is TGTGCCAGCAGCTTAGAATCCGCTCAGCCCCAGCATTTT.

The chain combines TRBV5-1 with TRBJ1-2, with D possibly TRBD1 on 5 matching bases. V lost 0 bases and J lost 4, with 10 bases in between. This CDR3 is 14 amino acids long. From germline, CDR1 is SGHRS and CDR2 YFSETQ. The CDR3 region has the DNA TGCGCCAGCAGCTTGGGCCTAGGGGCCTATGGCTACACCTTC. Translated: CASSLGLGAYGYTF.

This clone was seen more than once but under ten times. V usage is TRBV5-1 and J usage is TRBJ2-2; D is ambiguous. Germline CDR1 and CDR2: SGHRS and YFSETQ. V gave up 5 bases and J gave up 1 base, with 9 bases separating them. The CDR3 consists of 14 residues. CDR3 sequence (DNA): TGCGCCAGCAGTCTGGACCGGAACACCGGGGAGCTGTTTTTT. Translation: CASSLDRNTGELFF.

The CDR3 coding sequence is TGTGCCAGCGGGGCTTTAACTAATGAAAAACTGTTTTTT. Its protein product is CASGALTNEKLFF. The chain has TRBV2 and TRBJ1-4; possibly TRBD1 for D (5 bases). Germline CDR1 SNHLY, CDR2 FYNNEI. V was cut by 8 bases and J by 1 base, with 8 bases left in between. This CDR3 region has 13 residues.

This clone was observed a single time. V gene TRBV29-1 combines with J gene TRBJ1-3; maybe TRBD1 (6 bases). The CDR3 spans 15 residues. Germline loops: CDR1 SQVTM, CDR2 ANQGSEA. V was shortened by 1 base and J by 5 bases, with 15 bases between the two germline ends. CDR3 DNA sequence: TGCAGCGTTGAAGGACAGGTAGGGAAACGAAACACCATATATTTT. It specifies CSVEGQVGKRNTIYF.

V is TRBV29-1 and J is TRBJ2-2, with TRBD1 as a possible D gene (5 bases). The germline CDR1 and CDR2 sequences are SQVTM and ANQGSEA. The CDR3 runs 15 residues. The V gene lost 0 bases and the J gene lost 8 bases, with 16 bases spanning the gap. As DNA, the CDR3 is TGCAGCGTTGAAGATTCCAGGGCGGCCCCGGGGGAGCTGTTTTTT. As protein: CSVEDSRAAPGELFF.

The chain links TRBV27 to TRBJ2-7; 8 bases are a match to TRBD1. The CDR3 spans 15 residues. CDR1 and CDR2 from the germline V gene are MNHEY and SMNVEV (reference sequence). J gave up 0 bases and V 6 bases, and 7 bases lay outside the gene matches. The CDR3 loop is CASSPPGQASYEQYF. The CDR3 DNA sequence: TGTGCCAGCAGCCCGCCGGGACAGGCCTCCTACGAGCAGTACTTC.

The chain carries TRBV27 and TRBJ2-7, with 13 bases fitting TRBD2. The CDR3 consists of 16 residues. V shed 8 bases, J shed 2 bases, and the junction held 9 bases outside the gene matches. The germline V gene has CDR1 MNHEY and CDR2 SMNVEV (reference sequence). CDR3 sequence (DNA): TGTGCCAGCCTTGGGGCCGGGACTAGCGGGGCCTACGAGCAGTACTTC. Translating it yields CASLGAGTSGAYEQYF.

The CDR3 nucleotides are TGTGCCAGCAGCGTCCCCACAGAACTCTTGGAGGGGCGAAGGGCCAACGTCCTGACTTTC. Translation: CASSVPTELLEGRRANVLTF. The chain employs TRBV9 and TRBJ2-6, with D tentatively TRBD2 (6 bases). The V end lost 2 bases, the J end lost 5 bases, and 26 bases lay between the germline ends. The germline V gene has CDR1 SGDLS and CDR2 YYNGEE. CDR3 length: 20 amino acids.